Reported below is one T cell receptor beta chain. Its specificity is not known. With 7 bases removed from V and 5 bases from J, the gap between germline ends came to 14 bases. The CDR3 extends over 14 amino acids. Looked up from germline, CDR1 is MNHEY and CDR2 is SVGEGT. TCRdb passed the reads through MiXCR, listing each CDR3 protein once. This sample yields just over 450,000 distinct CDR3 sequences, of which 40% to 50% are seen a single time; around two fifths belongs to the top ten. These data originate in a study of T cell repertoires in cytomegalovirus infection. Material: cultured PBMCs, obtained from culture after CMV antigen stimulation. The sequence was obtained from a human donor in good health (CMV status not recorded). Some clones in this sample may be carry-over from other donors' samples. The chain has TRBV6-2 or TRBV6-3 and TRBJ2-2; D is perhaps TRBD1 or TRBD2 (6 bases each). CDR3 sequence (DNA): TGTGCCAGCACCTCGACAGGAGGGACCGGGGAGCTGTTTTTT. This sequence encodes CASTSTGGTGELFF.